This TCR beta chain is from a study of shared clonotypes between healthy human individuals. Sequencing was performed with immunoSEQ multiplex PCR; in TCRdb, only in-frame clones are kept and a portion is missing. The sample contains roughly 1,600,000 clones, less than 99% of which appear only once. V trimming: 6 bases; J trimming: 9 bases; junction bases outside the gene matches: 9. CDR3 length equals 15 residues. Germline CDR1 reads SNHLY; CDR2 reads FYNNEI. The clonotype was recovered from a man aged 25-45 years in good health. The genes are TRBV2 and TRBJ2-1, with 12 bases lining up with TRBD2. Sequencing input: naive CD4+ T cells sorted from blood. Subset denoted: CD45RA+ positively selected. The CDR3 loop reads CASSPGLAGIVEQFF. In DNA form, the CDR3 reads TGTGCCAGCAGCCCCGGACTAGCGGGAATAGTTGAGCAGTTCTTC.